The 21 T cell receptor beta chains below come from one sample, sequenced in a study of T-cell memory formation after mild COVID-19. MiXCR, run by TCRdb on the 5' RACE reads, gives a single entry per CDR3 protein. Altogether some 250,000 distinct CDR3 sequences are present, more than 8% being singletons, with the ten largest covering more than 20%. The sample taken for sequencing was PBMCs or a T cell subset sorted from them (not recorded which). The source is a man between 18 and 35 years old who had mild COVID-19 (a few samples of this study predate the infection). Cell type and time point are not known.

This clonotype came up a few times. The V gene is TRBV12-3 or TRBV12-4, the J gene TRBJ2-2; unclear D gene. V was pared by 3 bases and J by 5 bases, with 4 bases between. This CDR3 comprises 12 residues. Here the CDR3 reads CASSFRTGELFF. CDR3 nucleotide sequence: TGTGCCAGCAGTTTTAGGACCGGGGAGCTGTTTTTT.

This clonotype was picked up many times. J is TRBJ1-1 and V is TRBV6-5, with no clear D. The CDR3 is made up of 13 amino acids. Trimming stripped 3 bases from V and 1 base from J, with 6 bases between. The germline CDR1 and CDR2 sequences are MNHEY and SVGAGI. CDR3 region: CASSYGENTEAFF. CDR3 DNA sequence: TGTGCCAGCAGTTATGGTGAGAACACTGAAGCTTTCTTT.

This clonotype was seen a few times. The chain uses TRBV7-9 and TRBJ1-4, with D uncertain. The CDR3 is made up of 12 amino acids. V lost 6 bases to trimming and J lost 7 bases, with 9 bases between them. Germline CDR1 is SEHNR and CDR2 is FQNEAQ (reference sequence). CDR3 sequence reads: CASSPEGEKLFF. The CDR3 DNA follows: TGTGCCAGCAGTCCAGAGGGTGAAAAACTGTTTTTT.

This clonotype was seen a handful of times. This chain uses TRBV6-2 or TRBV6-3 with TRBJ1-5; tentative D call: TRBD1 (5 bases). In germline, CDR1 is MNHEY, CDR2 SVGEGT. The length of the CDR3 is 14 residues. Trimming took 6 bases from V and 4 from J, leaving 13 bases between them. The CDR3 coding sequence is TGTGCCAGCAGCCGGGGACTGGAAAATCAGCCCCAGCATTTT. It translates to CASSRGLENQPQHF.

The chain uses TRBV28 and TRBJ1-3; D ambiguous. The CDR3 covers 14 residues. V gave up 6 bases and J gave up 1 base, with 10 bases separating them. Looked up from germline, CDR1 is MDHEN and CDR2 is SYDVKM. CDR3 protein: CASRVPESGNTIYF. The CDR3 region has the DNA TGTGCCAGCAGAGTCCCAGAGTCTGGAAACACCATATATTTT.

This chain links TRBV27 with TRBJ2-6, with TRBD2 matching over 9 bases. This CDR3 comprises 17 residues. V was pared by 6 bases and J by 0 bases, with 6 bases of the junction left unmatched. CDR1 is MNHEY, CDR2 SMNVEV, per germline (reference sequence). Here the CDR3 DNA reads TGTGCCAGCAGCCTCGCGGGGGGGCCCTCTGGGGCCAACGTCCTGACTTTC. Amino acids: CASSLAGGPSGANVLTF.

The chain joins TRBV2 to TRBJ1-2, with 7 bases aligning to TRBD1. CDR1 is SNHLY, CDR2 FYNNEI, per germline. With 3 bases clipped from V and 7 bases from J, the junction kept 8 bases outside the gene matches. This CDR3 is 14 amino acids long. CDR3 residues: CASSEARQGSGYTF. As DNA, the CDR3 is TGTGCCAGCAGTGAGGCGAGACAGGGATCTGGCTACACCTTC.

This clonotype was seen many times. The chain employs TRBV5-4 and TRBJ2-3, with 10 bases fitting TRBD2. This CDR3 has 17 amino acids. Germline lookup yields CDR1 SGHNT and CDR2 YYREEE (reference sequence). The junction had 5 bases not matched to a gene; V was cut back by 0 bases and J by 1 base. CDR3 region: CASSLAAGTSGTDTQYF. The CDR3 DNA reads as TGTGCCAGCAGCTTGGCCGCAGGGACTAGCGGCACAGATACGCAGTATTTT.

CDR3 sequence: CASSPLAGGGHEQFF. Written as DNA, the CDR3 is TGTGCCAGCTCACCACTAGCGGGGGGGGGCCATGAGCAGTTCTTC. V is TRBV18 and J is TRBJ2-1; 11 nucleotides match TRBD2. Germline V CDR1 and CDR2: KGHSH, LQKENI. This CDR3 has 15 amino acids. V trimming: 1 base; J trimming: 8 bases; junction bases outside the gene matches: 4.

The chain has TRBV6-1 and TRBJ2-1; 7 positions agree with TRBD2. Trimming at V came to 9 bases and at J to 0 bases, leaving 5 bases not matched to a gene. This CDR3 contains 14 residues. Germline V gene sequence: CDR1 MNHNS, CDR2 SASEGT. The CDR3 sequence is CASGGESSYNEQFF. In DNA form, the CDR3 reads TGTGCCAGTGGGGGGGAGAGCTCCTACAATGAGCAGTTCTTC.

This clonotype was recorded a few times. The V gene is TRBV27, the J gene TRBJ2-7; a weak D match, TRBD1 (5 bases). The V gene lost 2 bases and the J gene lost 5 bases, with 7 bases spanning the gap. Germline-derived CDR1 and CDR2 are MNHEY and SMNVEV (reference sequence). The CDR3 is made up of 12 amino acids. The CDR3: CASSLRGNEQYF. CDR3 bases: TGTGCCAGCAGTTTAAGGGGTAACGAGCAGTACTTC.

V usage is TRBV4-3 and J usage is TRBJ1-2; 10 bases are a match to TRBD1. Germline CDR1 reads LGHNA; CDR2 reads YSLEER. CDR3 length: 15 residues. J was trimmed by 8 bases and V by 4 bases; bases with no gene match: 10. The CDR3, as DNA: TGCGCCAGCAGCCCCTGGTGGGACAGGGGAGGCGGCTACACCTTC. It encodes CASSPWWDRGGGYTF.

V and J are TRBV5-1 and TRBJ2-5, with 8 positions matching TRBD1. The J segment lost 5 bases and the V segment lost 4 bases, leaving 10 bases of the junction unmatched. This CDR3 is 15 amino acids long. Germline V gives CDR1 SGHRS, CDR2 YFSETQ. CDR3 protein: CASSNGQGVEETQYF. DNA for the CDR3: TGCGCCAGCAGCAACGGACAGGGTGTCGAGGAGACCCAGTACTTC.

The chain combines TRBV7-3 with TRBJ2-7, with D perhaps TRBD1 or TRBD2 (5 bases each). The CDR3 spans 15 residues. Germline assignment: CDR1 SGHTA and CDR2 FQGTGA. Trimming shortened V by 4 bases and J by 0 bases, and 13 bases separated the two germline ends. CDR3 nucleotides: TGTGCCAGCAGCTACCCCTCGAGGGGCTCCTACGAGCAGTACGTC. Translated: CASSYPSRGSYEQYV.

Here the CDR3 DNA reads TGTGCCAGCAGCTACACCGGGACGGTGGGTATTGAGCACACCTTC. It yields the protein CASSYTGTVGIEHTF. The chain links TRBV7-9 to TRBJ1-2; the D gene is possibly TRBD1 (5 bases). Germline lookup yields CDR1 SEHNR and CDR2 FQNEAQ (reference sequence). CDR3 length: 15 residues. V gave up 4 bases and J gave up 12 bases, with 24 bases separating them.

The rearrangement uses TRBV4-1 and TRBJ2-7; the D gene could be TRBD1 or TRBD2 (6 bases each). The CDR3 is 15 residues long. Per the germline V gene, CDR1 is MGHRA and CDR2 is YSYEKL. Trimming removed 0 bases at V and 2 bases at J, with 11 bases between. The CDR3 sequence: CASSQDRGLPYEQYF. CDR3 coding DNA: TGCGCCAGCAGCCAAGACAGGGGACTCCCCTACGAGCAGTACTTC.

In its sample, this clonotype was seen a few times. The J gene is TRBJ2-1, the V gene TRBV12-3 or TRBV12-4; 7 bases are shared with TRBD2. CDR3 length: 13 residues. Trimming removed 3 bases from V and 6 bases from J; junction bases left unmatched: 2. The CDR3: CASSLSGVNEQFF. CDR3 nucleotides: TGTGCCAGCAGTTTGAGCGGGGTCAATGAGCAGTTCTTC.

CDR3 DNA sequence: TGTGCCAGCAGCCCTAGGACTACTAACGAGCAGTACGTC. The encoded protein is CASSPRTTNEQYV. The genes are TRBV7-2 and TRBJ2-7; D may be TRBD2 (6 bases). V lost 5 bases, J lost 5 bases, and 13 bases lay in between. The length of the CDR3 is 13 residues. Germline assignment: CDR1 SGHTA and CDR2 FQGNSA.

The table lists this clonotype with a few counts. V is TRBV18 and J is TRBJ1-5, with D possibly TRBD1 on 6 matching bases. V lost 4 bases and J lost 5, with 15 bases in between. The CDR3 consists of 15 residues. Germline assignment: CDR1 KGHSH and CDR2 LQKENI. The CDR3 reads CASSHGGNRDQPQHF. CDR3 coding DNA: TGTGCCAGCTCACACGGCGGGAACAGGGATCAGCCCCAGCATTTT. Looking up the rest from reference TRBV18 and TRBJ1-5 gives the full variable domain: NAGVMQNPRHLVRRRGQEARLRCSPMKGHSHVYWYRQLPEEGLKFMVYLQKENIIDESGMPKERFSAEFPKEGPSILRIQQVVRGDSAAYFCASSHGGNRDQPQHFGDGTRLSIL.

This clonotype appeared a few times. V and J are TRBV18 and TRBJ1-5; possible D gene TRBD1, 5 bases. The V gene lost 5 bases and the J gene lost 6 bases, with 14 bases spanning the gap. The CDR3 loop spans 14 amino acids. Germline lookup yields CDR1 KGHSH and CDR2 LQKENI. The CDR3, as DNA: TGTGCCAGCTCAGAGGGACGTAAGAGTCAGCCCCAGCATTTT. This codes for CASSEGRKSQPQHF.

The chain couples TRBV7-3 to TRBJ2-1, with TRBD2 matching 11 bases. The germline gives CDR1 SGHTA, CDR2 FQGTGA. The CDR3 runs 15 residues. The V segment lost 1 base and the J segment 8 bases; nucleotides outside the gene matches: 4. CDR3 region: CASSLMASGGHEQFF. CDR3 in DNA: TGTGCCAGCAGCTTAATGGCTAGCGGGGGGCATGAGCAGTTCTTC. The variable domain in full, with the rest retrieved from reference TRBV7-3 and TRBJ2-1, is GAGVSQTPSNKVTEKGKYVELRCDPISGHTALYWYRQSLGQGPEFLIYFQGTGAADDSGLPNDRFFAVRPEGSVSTLKIQRTERGDSAVYLCASSLMASGGHEQFFGPGTRLTVL.